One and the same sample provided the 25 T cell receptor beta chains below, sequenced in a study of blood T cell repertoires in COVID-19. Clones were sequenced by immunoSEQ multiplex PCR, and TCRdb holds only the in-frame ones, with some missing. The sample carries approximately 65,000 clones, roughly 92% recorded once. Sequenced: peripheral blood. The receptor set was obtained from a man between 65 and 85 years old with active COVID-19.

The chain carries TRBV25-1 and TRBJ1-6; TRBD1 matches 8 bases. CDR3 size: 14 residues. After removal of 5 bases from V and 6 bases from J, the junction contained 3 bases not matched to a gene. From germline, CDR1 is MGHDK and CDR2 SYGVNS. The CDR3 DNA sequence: TGTGCCAGCAGTCAGGGGGCTGGTAATTCACCCCTCCACTTT. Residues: CASSQGAGNSPLHF.

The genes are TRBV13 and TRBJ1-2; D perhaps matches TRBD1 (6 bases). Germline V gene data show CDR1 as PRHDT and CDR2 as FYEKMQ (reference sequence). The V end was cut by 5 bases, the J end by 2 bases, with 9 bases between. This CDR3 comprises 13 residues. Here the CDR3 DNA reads TGTGCCAGCAGCCCCGGGACAAACTATGGCTACACCTTC. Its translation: CASSPGTNYGYTF.

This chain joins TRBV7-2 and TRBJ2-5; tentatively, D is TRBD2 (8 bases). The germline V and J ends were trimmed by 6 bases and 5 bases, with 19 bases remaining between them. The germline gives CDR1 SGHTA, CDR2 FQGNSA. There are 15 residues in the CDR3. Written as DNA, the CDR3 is TGTGCCAGCAGTCTAGCGGCGGGGGGACAGGAGACCCAGTACTTC. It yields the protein CASSLAAGGQETQYF.

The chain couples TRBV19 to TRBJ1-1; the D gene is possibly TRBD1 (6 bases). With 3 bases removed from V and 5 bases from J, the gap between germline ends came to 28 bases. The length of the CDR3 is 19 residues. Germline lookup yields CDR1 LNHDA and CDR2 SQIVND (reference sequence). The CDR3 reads CASSMSLYRDILGGTEAFF. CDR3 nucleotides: TGTGCCAGTAGTATGTCCTTATACCGGGACATACTTGGTGGGACTGAAGCTTTCTTT.

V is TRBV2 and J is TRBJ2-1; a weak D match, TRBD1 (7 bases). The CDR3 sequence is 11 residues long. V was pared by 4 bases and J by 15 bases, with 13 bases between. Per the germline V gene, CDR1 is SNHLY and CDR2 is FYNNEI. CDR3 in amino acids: CASSVRDRGFF. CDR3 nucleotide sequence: TGTGCCAGCAGTGTGCGGGACAGAGGGTTCTTC.

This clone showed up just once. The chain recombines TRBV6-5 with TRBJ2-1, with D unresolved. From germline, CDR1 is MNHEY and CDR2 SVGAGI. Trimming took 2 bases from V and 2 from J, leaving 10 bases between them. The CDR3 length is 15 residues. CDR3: CASSYGSYPYNEQFF. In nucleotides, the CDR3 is TGTGCCAGCAGTTACGGCAGTTATCCCTACAATGAGCAGTTCTTC.

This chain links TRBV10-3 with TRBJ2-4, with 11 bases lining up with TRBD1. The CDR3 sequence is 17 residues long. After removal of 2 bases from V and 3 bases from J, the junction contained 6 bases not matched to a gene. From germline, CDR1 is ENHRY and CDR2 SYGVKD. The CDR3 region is CAISELAGTGGKNIQYF. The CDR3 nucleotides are TGTGCCATCAGTGAGCTCGCCGGGACAGGGGGCAAAAACATTCAGTACTTC.

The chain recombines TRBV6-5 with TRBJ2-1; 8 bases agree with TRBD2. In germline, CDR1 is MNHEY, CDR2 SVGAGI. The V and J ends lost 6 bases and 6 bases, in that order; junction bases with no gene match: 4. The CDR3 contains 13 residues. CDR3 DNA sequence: TGTGCCAGCAGCTTAAGCGGGGGCAATGAGCAGTTCTTC. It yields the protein CASSLSGGNEQFF.

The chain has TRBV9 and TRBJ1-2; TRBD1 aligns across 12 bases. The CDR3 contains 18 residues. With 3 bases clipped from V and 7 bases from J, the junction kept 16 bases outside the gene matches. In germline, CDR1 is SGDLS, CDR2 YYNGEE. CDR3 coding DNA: TGTGCCAGCAGCGACCGGGACAGGGGGCCCTCGGCCATGGGTGGCTACACCTTC. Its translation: CASSDRDRGPSAMGGYTF.

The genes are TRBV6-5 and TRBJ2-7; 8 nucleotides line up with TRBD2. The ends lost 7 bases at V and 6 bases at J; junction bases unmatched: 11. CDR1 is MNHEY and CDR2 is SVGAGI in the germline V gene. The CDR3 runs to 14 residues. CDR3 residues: CASTRTGGMGEQYF. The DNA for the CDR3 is TGTGCCAGCACCAGAACGGGGGGGATGGGCGAGCAGTACTTC.

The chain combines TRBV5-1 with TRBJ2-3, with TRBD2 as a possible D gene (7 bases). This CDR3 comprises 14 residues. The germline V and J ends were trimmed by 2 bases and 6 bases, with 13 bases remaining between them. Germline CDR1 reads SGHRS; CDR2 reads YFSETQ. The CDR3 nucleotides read TGCGCCAGCAGCTTTGCGGGGGCGGGGGATACGCAGTATTTT. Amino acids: CASSFAGAGDTQYF. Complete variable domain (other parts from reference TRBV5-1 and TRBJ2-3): KAGVTQTPRYLIKTRGQQVTLSCSPISGHRSVSWYQQTPGQGLQFLFEYFSETQRNKGNFPGRFSGRQFSNSRSEMNVSTLELGDSALYLCASSFAGAGDTQYFGPGTRLTVL.

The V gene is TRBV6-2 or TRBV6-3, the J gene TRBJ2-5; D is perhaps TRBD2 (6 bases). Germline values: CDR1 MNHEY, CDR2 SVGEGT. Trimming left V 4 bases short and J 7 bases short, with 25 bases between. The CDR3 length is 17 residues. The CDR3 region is CASSSRKGGEPLVTQYF. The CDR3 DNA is TGTGCCAGCAGTTCCCGAAAAGGCGGGGAGCCCCTTGTGACCCAGTACTTC.

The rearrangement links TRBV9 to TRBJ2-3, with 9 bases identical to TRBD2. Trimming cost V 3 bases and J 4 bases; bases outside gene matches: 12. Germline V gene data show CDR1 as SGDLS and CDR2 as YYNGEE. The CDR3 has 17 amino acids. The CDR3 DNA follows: TGTGCCAGCAGCGCCCGTTTCGGCGGGGGGGAAGCAGATACGCAGTATTTT. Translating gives CASSARFGGGEADTQYF.

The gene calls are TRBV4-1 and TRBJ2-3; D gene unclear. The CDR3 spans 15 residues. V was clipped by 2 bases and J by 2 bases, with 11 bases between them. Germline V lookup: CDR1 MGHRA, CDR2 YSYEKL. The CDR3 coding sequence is TGCGCCAGCAGCCAATCGAGGCACCCCACAGATACGCAGTATTTT. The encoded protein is CASSQSRHPTDTQYF.

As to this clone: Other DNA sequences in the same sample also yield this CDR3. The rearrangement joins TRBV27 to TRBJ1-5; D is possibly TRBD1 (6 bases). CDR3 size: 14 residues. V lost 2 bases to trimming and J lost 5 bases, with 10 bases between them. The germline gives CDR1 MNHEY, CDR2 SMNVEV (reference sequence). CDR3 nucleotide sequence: TGTGCCAGCAGTTTACGGGCAGGGGATCAGCCCCAGCATTTT. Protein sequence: CASSLRAGDQPQHF.

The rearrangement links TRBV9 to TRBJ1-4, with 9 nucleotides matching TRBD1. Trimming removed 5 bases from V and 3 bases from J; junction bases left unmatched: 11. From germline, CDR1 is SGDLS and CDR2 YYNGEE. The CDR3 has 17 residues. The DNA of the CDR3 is TGTGCCAGCAGTTCGCCGGACAGGGGATTTGCTAATGAAAAACTGTTTTTT. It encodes CASSSPDRGFANEKLFF. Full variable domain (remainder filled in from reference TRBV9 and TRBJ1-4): DSGVTQTPKHLITATGQRVTLRCSPRSGDLSVYWYQQSLDQGLQFLIQYYNGEERAKGNILERFSAQQFPDLHSELNLSSLELGDSALYFCASSSPDRGFANEKLFFGSGTQLSVL.

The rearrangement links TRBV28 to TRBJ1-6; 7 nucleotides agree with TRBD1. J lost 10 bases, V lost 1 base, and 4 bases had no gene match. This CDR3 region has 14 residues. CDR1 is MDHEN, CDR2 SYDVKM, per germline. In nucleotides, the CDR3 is TGTGCCAGCAGTTTATCCACAGGGGACTCACCCCTCCACTTT. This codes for CASSLSTGDSPLHF.

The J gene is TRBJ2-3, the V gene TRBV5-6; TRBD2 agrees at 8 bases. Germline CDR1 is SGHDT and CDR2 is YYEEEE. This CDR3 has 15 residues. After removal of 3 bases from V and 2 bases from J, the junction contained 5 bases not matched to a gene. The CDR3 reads CASSSLAEPTDTQYF. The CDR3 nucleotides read TGTGCCAGCAGCTCACTAGCGGAGCCCACAGATACGCAGTATTTT.

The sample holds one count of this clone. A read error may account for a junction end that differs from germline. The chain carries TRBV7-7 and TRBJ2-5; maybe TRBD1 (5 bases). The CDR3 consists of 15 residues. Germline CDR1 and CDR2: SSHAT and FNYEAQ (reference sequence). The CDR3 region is CASSTWVGQDETQYF. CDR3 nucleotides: TGTGCTAGCAGTACGTGGGTGGGGCAGGACGAGACCCAGTACTTC.

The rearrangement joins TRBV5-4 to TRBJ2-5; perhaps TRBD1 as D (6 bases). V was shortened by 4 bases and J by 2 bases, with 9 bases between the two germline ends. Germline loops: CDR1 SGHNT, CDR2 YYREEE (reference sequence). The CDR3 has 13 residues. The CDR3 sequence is CASSPGQQETQYF. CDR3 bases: TGTGCCAGCAGCCCGGGACAACAAGAGACCCAGTACTTC.

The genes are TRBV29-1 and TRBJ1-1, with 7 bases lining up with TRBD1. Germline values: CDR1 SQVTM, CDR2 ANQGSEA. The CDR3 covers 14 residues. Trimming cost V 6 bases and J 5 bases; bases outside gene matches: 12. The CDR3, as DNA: TGCAGCGTCGCCATGACAGGGAGTAGTACTGAAGCTTTCTTT. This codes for CSVAMTGSSTEAFF.

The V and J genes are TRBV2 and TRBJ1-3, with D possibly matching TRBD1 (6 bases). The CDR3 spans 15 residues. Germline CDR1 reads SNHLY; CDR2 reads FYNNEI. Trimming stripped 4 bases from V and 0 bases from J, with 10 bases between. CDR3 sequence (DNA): TGTGCCAGCAGTGTACAGGGATTCTCTGGAAACACCATATATTTT. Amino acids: CASSVQGFSGNTIYF.

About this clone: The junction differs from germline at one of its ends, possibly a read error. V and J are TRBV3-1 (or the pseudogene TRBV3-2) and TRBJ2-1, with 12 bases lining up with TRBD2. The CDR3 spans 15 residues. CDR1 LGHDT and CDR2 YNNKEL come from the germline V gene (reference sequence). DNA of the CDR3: TGTGCCGGCAGCCAAGGACTAGCGGGGAACAATGAGCAGTTCTTC. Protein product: CAGSQGLAGNNEQFF.

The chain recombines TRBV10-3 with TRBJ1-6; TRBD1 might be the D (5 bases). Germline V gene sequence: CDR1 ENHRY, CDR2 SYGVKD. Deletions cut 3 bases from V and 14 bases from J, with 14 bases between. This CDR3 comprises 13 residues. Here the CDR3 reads CAISEGQSPTLHF. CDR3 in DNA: TGTGCCATCAGTGAAGGACAATCCCCCACCCTCCACTTT.

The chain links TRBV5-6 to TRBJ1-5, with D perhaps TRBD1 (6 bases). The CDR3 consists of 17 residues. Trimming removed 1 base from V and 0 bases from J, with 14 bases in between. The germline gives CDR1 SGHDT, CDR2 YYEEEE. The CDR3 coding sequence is TGTGCCAGCAGCTTGTCCAGGGGCCCATATAGCAATCAGCCCCAGCATTTT. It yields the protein CASSLSRGPYSNQPQHF.